This is a list of T cell receptor beta chains from one sample in a study of cytotoxic CD8 clonotypes in ibrutinib-treated CLL. Method: immunoSEQ multiplex PCR; TCRdb's copy keeps in-frame clones and lacks some. The table includes more than 85,000 clones, roughly 80% detected once. Sequencing was performed on PBMCs, taken after 24 months of ibrutinib treatment. Every receptor here comes from a human donor with chronic lymphocytic leukemia. Both conserved end residues are part of each CDR3. A D gene is named only where the DNA matches it firmly. A row's size may be missing; if present it is once, few, many or a size class.

>TRBV18|TRBJ2-1|NA|TRBD2
TGTGCCAGCTCACCCGGGACTAGCGTCTCCAATGAGCAGTTCTTC
CASSPGTSVSNEQFF
>TRBV19|TRBJ1-2|NA|NA
TGTGCCAGTAGTATGGGGAGGGTTTCCTATGGCTACACCTTC
CASSMGRVSYGYTF
>TRBV11-2|TRBJ2-1|NA|TRBD2
TGTGCCAGCAGCCCTGGCGGGAGGGCCTCGGATGAGCAGTTCTTC
CASSPGGRASDEQFF
>TRBV5-1|TRBJ2-3|NA|TRBD2
TGCGCCAGCAGCTTCTTAGCGGGAGTTGTGGATACGCAGTATTTT
CASSFLAGVVDTQYF
>TRBV5-6|TRBJ1-1|NA|NA
TGTGCCAGCAGCTTGGACCTGGACACTGAAGCTTTCTTT
CASSLDLDTEAFF
>TRBV27|TRBJ2-5|NA|NA
TGTGCCAGCAGTTTAAAGGGATCCCAAGAGACCCAGTACTTC
CASSLKGSQETQYF
>TRBV30|TRBJ1-2|NA|NA
TGTGCCTGGAGTCGGGAGGGCGGGCATGGCTACACCTTC
CAWSREGGHGYTF
>TRBV7-2|TRBJ1-3|once|NA
TGTGCCAGCAGCTTAGAGGGAGGGCACGGAAACACCATATATTTT
CASSLEGGHGNTIYF
>TRBV10-3|TRBJ2-7|NA|NA
TGTGCCATCAGTGCCAACTACGAGCAGTACTTC
CAISANYEQYF
>TRBV7-9|TRBJ2-7|NA|TRBD1
TGTGCCAGCAGCCCAGGGACAGGGTGGTACTTC
CASSPGTGWYF
>TRBV5-4|TRBJ2-4|NA|NA
TGTGCCAGCAGCTTGGGGGGTTTCCTAGCCAAAAACATTCAGTACTTC
CASSLGGFLAKNIQYF
>TRBV7-3|TRBJ1-4|NA|NA
TGTGCCAGCACCACCAATCGGTGGGCAGGGTGGAGTTCGGCTAATGAAAAACTGTTTTTT
CASTTNRWAGWSSANEKLFF
>TRBV7-6|TRBJ1-1|NA|TRBD1
TGTGCCAGCAGCCCCACGACAGGGGTGAACACTGAAGCTTTCTTT
CASSPTTGVNTEAFF
>TRBV19|TRBJ2-4|NA|NA
TGTGCCAGTAGCTTAACACCGGGTCATGACAAAAACATTCAGTACTTC
CASSLTPGHDKNIQYF
>TRBV11-2|TRBJ1-1|NA|NA
TGTGCCAGCAGCTTAGGCGGGAACACTGAAGCTTTCTTT
CASSLGGNTEAFF
>TRBV7-3|TRBJ2-2|NA|TRBD2
TGTGCCAGCAGCTTGGGACTAGCGGGTAACACCGGGGAGCTGTTTTTT
CASSLGLAGNTGELFF
>TRBV27|TRBJ1-2|NA|TRBD1
TGTGCCAGCACCCCACTGGGACAGACTAACTATGGCTACACCTTC
CASTPLGQTNYGYTF
>TRBV4-1|TRBJ2-6|once|NA
TGCGCCAGCAGCCAAGCCCAATCTGGGGCCAACGTCCTGACTTTC
CASSQAQSGANVLTF
>TRBV4-2|TRBJ2-7|NA|NA
TGTGCCAGCAGCCAAGAGAGGCTGGGCTACGAGCAGTACTTC
CASSQERLGYEQYF
>TRBV5-4|TRBJ1-2|few|NA
TGTGCCAGCAGCTTGGGTTTGGGGAGAACTAACTATGGCTACACCTTC
CASSLGLGRTNYGYTF
>TRBV5-1|TRBJ2-3|NA|TRBD2
TGCGCCAGCAGCTTGAAACCGGGAGGGATAGATACGCAGTATTTT
CASSLKPGGIDTQYF
>TRBV6-5|TRBJ2-1|NA|TRBD2
TGTGCCAGCAGTTACTCGGTACTAGCGGGGGGGCCTCTGTTCTTC
CASSYSVLAGGPLFF
>TRBV25-1|TRBJ1-1|NA|NA
TGTGCCAGCAGTGAATATGGGGTTACTGAAGCTTTCTTT
CASSEYGVTEAFF
>TRBV7-9|TRBJ2-1|NA|TRBD1
TGTGCCAGCAGCGGGACAGGGGCCTCCTACAATGAGCAGTTCTTC
CASSGTGASYNEQFF
>TRBV7-3|TRBJ2-2|NA|TRBD1
TGTGCCAGCAGCTTGTCCGGGACAGTGAACACCGGGGAGCTGTTTTTT
CASSLSGTVNTGELFF
>TRBV11-2|TRBJ2-6|NA|NA
TGTGCCAGCAGCTTAATCTCGCGCTCTGGGGCCAACGTCCTGACTTTC
CASSLISRSGANVLTF
>TRBV18|TRBJ2-3|NA|NA
TGTGCCAGCTCTCAAGGGTTCAGCACAGATACGCAGTATTTT
CASSQGFSTDTQYF
>TRBV7-9|TRBJ1-2|NA|NA
TGTGCCAGCAGCCTAGGACAGAACGTCAACTATGGCTACACCTTC
CASSLGQNVNYGYTF